These 7 T cell receptor beta chains share one sample of origin, sequenced in a study of neurological immune-mediated disorders. Time point given: technical triplicate 2. TCRdb processed the 5' RACE reads anew with MiXCR; each CDR3 protein has one entry. There are about 31,000 distinct CDR3 sequences in the sample; 10% to 15% occur only once, and approximately 5.4% lies in the top ten. Sample: CD4+ T cells from blood. The receptors were gathered from a female donor with HTLV-1-associated myelopathy (HAM/TSP).

The table lists this clonotype with many counts. DNA for the CDR3: TGTGCCAGCAGCTCCAACAGGGCGTCCTATAATTCACCCCTCCACTTT. Protein: CASSSNRASYNSPLHF. The chain employs TRBV7-2 and TRBJ1-6; TRBD1 might be the D (6 bases). Germline values: CDR1 SGHTA, CDR2 FQGNSA. The CDR3 has 16 residues. V lost 4 bases, J lost 1 base, and 11 bases lay in between. Based on the CDR3 plus reference TRBV7-2 and TRBJ1-6, the full variable domain is GAGVSQSPSNKVTEKGKDVELRCDPISGHTALYWYRQSLGQGLEFLIYFQGNSAPDKSGLPSDRFSAERTGGSVSTLTIQRTQQEDSAVYLCASSSNRASYNSPLHFGNGTRLTVT.

In this sample, this clonotype turned up many times. The V call is TRBV6-2 or TRBV6-3, the J call TRBJ2-4; D perhaps matches TRBD2 (6 bases). The ends were cut back, 4 bases at V and 4 bases at J, with 14 bases in the middle. The germline V gene has CDR1 MNHEY and CDR2 SVGEGT. The CDR3 covers 15 residues. The CDR3: CASSWLASAKNIQYF. The CDR3 DNA reads as TGTGCCAGCAGTTGGCTAGCGTCTGCGAAAAACATTCAGTACTTC.

This clonotype was recorded many times. The chain has TRBV7-3 and TRBJ2-5; D ambiguous. CDR1 and CDR2 (germline): SGHTA, FQGTGA. V lost 1 base and J lost 2, with 11 bases in between. CDR3 size: 15 residues. Written as DNA, the CDR3 is TGTGCCAGCAGCTTAAGTGGTACAGTTCAAGAGACCCAGTACTTC. Translated: CASSLSGTVQETQYF. The entire variable domain, with the rest obtained from reference TRBV7-3 and TRBJ2-5, is as follows: GAGVSQTPSNKVTEKGKYVELRCDPISGHTALYWYRQSLGQGPEFLIYFQGTGAADDSGLPNDRFFAVRPEGSVSTLKIQRTERGDSAVYLCASSLSGTVQETQYFGPGTRLLVL.

This clonotype is a singleton in its sample. The rearrangement uses TRBV25-1 and TRBJ2-7; weak D call: TRBD1 (5 bases). CDR3 size: 13 residues. Between the trimmed V and J ends, which lost 2 bases and 5 bases, there was a span of 10 bases. Germline loops: CDR1 MGHDK, CDR2 SYGVNS. The CDR3 DNA sequence: TGTGCCAGCAGTGAACAGGGAATCGACGAGCAGTACTTC. The encoded protein is CASSEQGIDEQYF.

This clonotype was picked up many times. V and J are TRBV25-1 and TRBJ2-3, with 7 positions matching TRBD2. This CDR3 has 13 amino acids. CDR1 is MGHDK and CDR2 is SYGVNS in the germline V gene. The J segment lost 6 bases and the V segment lost 2 bases, leaving 2 bases of the junction unmatched. Here the CDR3 DNA reads TGTGCCAGCAGTGAAGCGGGAGCGGATACGCAGTATTTT. This sequence encodes CASSEAGADTQYF. Drawing the rest from reference TRBV25-1 and TRBJ2-3, the complete variable domain is EADIYQTPRYLVIGTGKKITLECSQTMGHDKMYWYQQDPGMELHLIHYSYGVNSTEKGDLSSESTVSRIRTEHFPLTLESARPSHTSQYLCASSEAGADTQYFGPGTRLTVL.

This clonotype was seen at least ten times. V gene TRBV20-1 combines with J gene TRBJ1-2, with D maybe TRBD1 (5 bases). CDR3 size: 16 residues. From germline, CDR1 is DFQATT and CDR2 SNEGSKA (reference sequence). V was cut by 5 bases and J by 4 bases, with 23 bases left in between. The CDR3 region is CSAPDEGSVGTYGYTF. In DNA form, the CDR3 reads TGCAGTGCTCCGGATGAGGGGAGCGTTGGGACCTATGGCTACACCTTC.

This clonotype was observed at least ten times. Here the CDR3 reads CASSDSHEQYF. CDR3 DNA sequence: TGTGCCAGCAGTGACTCGCACGAGCAGTACTTC. V and J are TRBV2 and TRBJ2-7; D remains ambiguous. Trimming shortened V by 3 bases and J by 5 bases, and 5 bases separated the two germline ends. Germline lookup yields CDR1 SNHLY and CDR2 FYNNEI. The CDR3 is 11 amino acids.